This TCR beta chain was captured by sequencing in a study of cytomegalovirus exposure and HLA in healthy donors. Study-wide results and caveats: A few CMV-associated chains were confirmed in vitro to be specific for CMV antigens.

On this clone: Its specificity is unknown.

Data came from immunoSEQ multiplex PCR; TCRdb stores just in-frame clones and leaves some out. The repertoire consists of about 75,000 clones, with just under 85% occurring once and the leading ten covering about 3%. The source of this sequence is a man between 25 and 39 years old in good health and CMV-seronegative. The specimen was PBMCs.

The CDR3 DNA follows: TGTGCCAGCAGCTTGTGGACAAATAGCAATCAGCCCCAGCATTTT. Translated, it gives CASSLWTNSNQPQHF. The chain combines TRBV5-6 with TRBJ1-5, with a possible D match to TRBD1 (5 bases). This CDR3 spans 15 amino acids. The ends were cut back, 1 base at V and 0 bases at J, with 8 bases in the middle. Germline CDR1 is SGHDT and CDR2 is YYEEEE.